The T cell receptor beta chain under discussion was sequenced for a study of blood T cell repertoires in COVID-19. The CDR3 sequence is 17 residues long. V was shortened by 0 bases and J by 0 bases, with 10 bases between the two germline ends. Germline assignment: CDR1 SGHRS and CDR2 YFSETQ. The assay was immunoSEQ multiplex PCR, and TCRdb's table has in-frame clones only and misses some. The sample records about 240,000 clones, 82% being singletons. The genes are TRBV5-1 and TRBJ1-6; weak D call: TRBD1 (5 bases). The sequenced sample was peripheral blood. The receptor comes from a woman in her 70s with acute or convalescent COVID-19. CDR3 nucleotides: TGCGCCAGCAGCTTGGCCATCAGGGACTCCTATAATTCACCCCTCCACTTT. Its protein product is CASSLAIRDSYNSPLHF.